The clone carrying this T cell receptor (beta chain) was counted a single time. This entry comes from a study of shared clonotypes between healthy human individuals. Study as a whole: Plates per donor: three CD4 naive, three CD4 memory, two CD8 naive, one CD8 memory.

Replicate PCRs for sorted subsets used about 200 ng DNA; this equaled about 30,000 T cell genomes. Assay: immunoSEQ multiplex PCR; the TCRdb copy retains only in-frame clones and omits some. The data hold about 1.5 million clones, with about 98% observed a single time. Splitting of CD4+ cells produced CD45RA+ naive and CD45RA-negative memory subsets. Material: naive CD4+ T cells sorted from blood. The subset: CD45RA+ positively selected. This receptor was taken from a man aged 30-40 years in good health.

The CDR3: CASKVREPQHF. The CDR3 DNA follows: TGTGCCAGCAAAGTCCGGGAGCCCCAGCATTTT. The chain couples TRBV7-2 to TRBJ1-5, with D unresolved. The germline V gene encodes CDR1 SGHTA and CDR2 FQGNSA. CDR3 length: 11 residues. Trimming cost V 7 bases and J 8 bases, with 9 bases left between them.